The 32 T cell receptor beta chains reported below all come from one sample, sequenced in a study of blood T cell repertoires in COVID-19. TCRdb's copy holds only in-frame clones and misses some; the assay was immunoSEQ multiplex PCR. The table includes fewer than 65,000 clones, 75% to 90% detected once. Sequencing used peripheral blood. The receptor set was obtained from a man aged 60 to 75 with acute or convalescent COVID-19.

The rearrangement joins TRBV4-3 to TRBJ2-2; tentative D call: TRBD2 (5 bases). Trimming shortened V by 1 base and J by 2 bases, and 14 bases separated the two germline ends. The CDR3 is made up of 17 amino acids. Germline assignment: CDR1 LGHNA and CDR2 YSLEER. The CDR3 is CASSQAPPGINTGELFF. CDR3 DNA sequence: TGCGCCAGCAGCCAAGCTCCCCCGGGGATCAACACCGGGGAGCTGTTTTTT.

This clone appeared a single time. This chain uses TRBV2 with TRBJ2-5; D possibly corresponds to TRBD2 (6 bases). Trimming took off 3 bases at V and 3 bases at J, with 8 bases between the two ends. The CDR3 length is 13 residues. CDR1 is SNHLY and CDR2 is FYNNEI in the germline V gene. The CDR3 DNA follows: TGTGCCAGCAGTGACACGGGGGAAGAGACCCAGTACTTC. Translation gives CASSDTGEETQYF.

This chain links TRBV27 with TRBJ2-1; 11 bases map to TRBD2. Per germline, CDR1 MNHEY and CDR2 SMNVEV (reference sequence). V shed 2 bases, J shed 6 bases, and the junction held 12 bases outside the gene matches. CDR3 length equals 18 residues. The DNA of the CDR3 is TGTGCCAGCAGTTTAAGGGTCTTACTAGCGGGAGTAGGCAATGAGCAGTTCTTC. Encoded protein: CASSLRVLLAGVGNEQFF.

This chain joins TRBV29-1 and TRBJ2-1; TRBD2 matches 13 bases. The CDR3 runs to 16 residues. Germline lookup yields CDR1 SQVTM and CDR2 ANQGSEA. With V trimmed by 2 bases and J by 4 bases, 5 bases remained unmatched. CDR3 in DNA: TGCAGCGTTGAACTGACTAGCGGGAGGATTTACAATGAGCAGTTCTTC. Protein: CSVELTSGRIYNEQFF.

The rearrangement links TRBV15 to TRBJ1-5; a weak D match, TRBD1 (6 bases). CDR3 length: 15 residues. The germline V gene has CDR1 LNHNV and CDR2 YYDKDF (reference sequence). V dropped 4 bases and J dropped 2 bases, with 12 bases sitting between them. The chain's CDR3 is CATSILQGGNQPQHF. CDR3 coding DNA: TGTGCCACCAGCATACTACAGGGAGGCAATCAGCCCCAGCATTTT.

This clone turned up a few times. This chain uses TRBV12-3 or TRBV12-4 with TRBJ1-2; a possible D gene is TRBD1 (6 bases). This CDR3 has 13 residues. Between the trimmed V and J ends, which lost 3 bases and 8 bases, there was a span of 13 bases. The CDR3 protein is CASSFRGGGGYTF. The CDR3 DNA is TGTGCCAGCAGTTTCAGAGGGGGTGGCGGCTACACCTTC.

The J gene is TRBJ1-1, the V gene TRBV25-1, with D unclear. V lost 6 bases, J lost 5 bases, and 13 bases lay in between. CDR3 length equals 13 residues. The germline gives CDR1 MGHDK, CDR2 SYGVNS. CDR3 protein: CASRTYRGTEAFF. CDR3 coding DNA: TGTGCCAGCAGAACCTACCGCGGGACTGAAGCTTTCTTT.

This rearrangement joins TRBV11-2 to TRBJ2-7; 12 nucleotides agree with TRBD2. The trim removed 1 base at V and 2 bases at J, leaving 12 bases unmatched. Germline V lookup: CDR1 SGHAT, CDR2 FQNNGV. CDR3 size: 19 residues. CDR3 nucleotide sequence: TGTGCCAGCAGCTTAGCTTCGGTTGCACTAGCGGGGGGTACCTACGAGCAGTACTTC. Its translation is CASSLASVALAGGTYEQYF. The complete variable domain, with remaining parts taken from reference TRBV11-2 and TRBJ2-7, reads EAGVAQSPRYKIIEKRQSVAFWCNPISGHATLYWYQQILGQGPKLLIQFQNNGVVDDSQLPKDRFSAERLKGVDSTLKIQPAKLEDSAVYLCASSLASVALAGGTYEQYFGPGTRLTVT.

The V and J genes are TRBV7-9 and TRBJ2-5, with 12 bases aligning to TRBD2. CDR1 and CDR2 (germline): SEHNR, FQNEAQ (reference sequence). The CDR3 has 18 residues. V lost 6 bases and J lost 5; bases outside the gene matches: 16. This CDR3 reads CASRAPKASGRAGETQYF. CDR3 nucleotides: TGTGCCAGCAGAGCTCCGAAGGCTAGCGGGAGGGCGGGGGAGACCCAGTACTTC.

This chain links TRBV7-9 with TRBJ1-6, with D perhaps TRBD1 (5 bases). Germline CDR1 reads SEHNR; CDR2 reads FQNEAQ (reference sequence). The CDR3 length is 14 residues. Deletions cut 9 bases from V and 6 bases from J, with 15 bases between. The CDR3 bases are TGTGCCAGTGGTGGGGGGTATGTTAATTCACCCCTCCACTTT. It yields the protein CASGGGYVNSPLHF.

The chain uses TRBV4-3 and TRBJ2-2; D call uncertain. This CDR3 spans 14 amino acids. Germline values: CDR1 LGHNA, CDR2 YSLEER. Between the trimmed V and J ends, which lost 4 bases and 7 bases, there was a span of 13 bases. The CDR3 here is CASSPISSNGELFF. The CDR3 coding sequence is TGCGCCAGCAGCCCCATTTCCAGTAACGGGGAGCTGTTTTTT.

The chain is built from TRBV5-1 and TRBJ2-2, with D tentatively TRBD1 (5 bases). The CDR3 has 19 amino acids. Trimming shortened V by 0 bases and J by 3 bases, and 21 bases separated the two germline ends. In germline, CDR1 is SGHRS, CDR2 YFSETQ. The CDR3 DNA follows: TGCGCCAGCAGCTTGGAAGGGGCACGTCCGGTCACCCACACCGGGGAGCTGTTTTTT. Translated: CASSLEGARPVTHTGELFF.

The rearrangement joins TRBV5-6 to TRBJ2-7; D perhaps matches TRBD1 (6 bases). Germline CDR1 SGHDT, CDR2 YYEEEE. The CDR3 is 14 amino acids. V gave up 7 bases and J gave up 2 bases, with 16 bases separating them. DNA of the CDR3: TGTGCCAGCTCTCAGGGGACCACCACCTACGAGCAGTACTTC. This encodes CASSQGTTTYEQYF.

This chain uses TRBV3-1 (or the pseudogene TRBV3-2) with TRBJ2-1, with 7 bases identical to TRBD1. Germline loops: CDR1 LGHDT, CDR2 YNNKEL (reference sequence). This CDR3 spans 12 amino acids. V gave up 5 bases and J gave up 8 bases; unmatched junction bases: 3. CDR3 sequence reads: CASSFTGDEQFF. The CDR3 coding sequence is TGTGCCAGCAGCTTTACAGGGGATGAGCAGTTCTTC.

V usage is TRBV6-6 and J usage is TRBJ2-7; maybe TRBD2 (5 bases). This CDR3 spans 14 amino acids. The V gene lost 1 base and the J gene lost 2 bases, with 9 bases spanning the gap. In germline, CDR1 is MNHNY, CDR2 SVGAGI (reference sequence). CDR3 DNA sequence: TGTGCCAGCAGTTACTTGACGGGAACCTACGAGCAGTACTTC. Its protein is CASSYLTGTYEQYF.

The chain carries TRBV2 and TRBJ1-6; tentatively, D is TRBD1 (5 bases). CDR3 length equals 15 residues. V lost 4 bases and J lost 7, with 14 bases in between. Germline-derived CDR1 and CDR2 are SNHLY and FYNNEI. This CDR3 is CASSGQGGRNSPLHF. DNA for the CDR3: TGTGCCAGCAGTGGGCAGGGAGGTCGAAATTCACCCCTCCACTTT. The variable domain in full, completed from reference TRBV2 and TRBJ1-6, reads EPEVTQTPSHQVTQMGQEVILRCVPISNHLYFYWYRQILGQKVEFLVSFYNNEISEKSEIFDDQFSVERPDGSNFTLKIRSTKLEDSAMYFCASSGQGGRNSPLHFGNGTRLTVT.

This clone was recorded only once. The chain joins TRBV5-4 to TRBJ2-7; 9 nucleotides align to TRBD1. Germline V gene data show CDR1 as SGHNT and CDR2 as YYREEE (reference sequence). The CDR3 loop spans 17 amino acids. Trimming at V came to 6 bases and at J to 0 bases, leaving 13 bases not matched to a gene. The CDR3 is CASTPPPGTGNSYEQYF. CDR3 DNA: TGTGCCAGCACCCCCCCGCCCGGGACAGGGAACTCCTACGAGCAGTACTTC.

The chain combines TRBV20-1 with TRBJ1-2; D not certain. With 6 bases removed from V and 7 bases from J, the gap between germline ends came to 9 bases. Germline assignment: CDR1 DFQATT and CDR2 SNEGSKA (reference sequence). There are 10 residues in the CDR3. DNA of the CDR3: TGCAGTGCCCCCGGTTCTGGCTACACCTTC. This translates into CSAPGSGYTF.

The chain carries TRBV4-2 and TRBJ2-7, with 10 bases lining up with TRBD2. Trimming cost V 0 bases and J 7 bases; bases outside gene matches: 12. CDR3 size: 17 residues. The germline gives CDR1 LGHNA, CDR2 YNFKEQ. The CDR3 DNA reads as TGTGCCAGCAGCCAAGATAGGACTAGCGGTGCCCTGGGGGAGCAGTACTTC. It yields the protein CASSQDRTSGALGEQYF.

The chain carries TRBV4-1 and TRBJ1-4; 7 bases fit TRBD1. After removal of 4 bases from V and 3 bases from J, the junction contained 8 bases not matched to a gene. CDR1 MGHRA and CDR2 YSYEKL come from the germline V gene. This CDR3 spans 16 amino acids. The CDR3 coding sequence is TGCGCCAGCAGCCTTCCAAACAGGGGACCTAATGAAAAACTGTTTTTT. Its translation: CASSLPNRGPNEKLFF.

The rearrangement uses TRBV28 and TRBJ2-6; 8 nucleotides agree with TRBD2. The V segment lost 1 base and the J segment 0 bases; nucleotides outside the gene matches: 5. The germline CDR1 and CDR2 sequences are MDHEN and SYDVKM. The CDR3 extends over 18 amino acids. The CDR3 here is CASSLFAGGSSGANVLTF. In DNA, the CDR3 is TGTGCCAGCAGTTTATTCGCGGGAGGAAGCTCTGGGGCCAACGTCCTGACTTTC.

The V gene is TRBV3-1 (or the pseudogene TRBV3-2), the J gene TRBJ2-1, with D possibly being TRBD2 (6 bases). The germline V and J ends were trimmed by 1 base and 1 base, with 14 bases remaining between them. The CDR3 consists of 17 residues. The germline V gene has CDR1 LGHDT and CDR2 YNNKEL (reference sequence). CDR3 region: CASSQVGGVGSYNEQFF. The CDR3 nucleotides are TGTGCCAGCAGCCAAGTTGGCGGGGTCGGGTCCTACAATGAGCAGTTCTTC.

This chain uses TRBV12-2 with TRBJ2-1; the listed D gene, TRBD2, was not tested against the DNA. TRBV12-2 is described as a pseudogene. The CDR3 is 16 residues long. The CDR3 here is CASRLERGSSYNEQFF. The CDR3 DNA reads TGTGCAAGTCGCTTAGAACGGGGGAGCTCCTACAATGAGCAGTTCTTC.

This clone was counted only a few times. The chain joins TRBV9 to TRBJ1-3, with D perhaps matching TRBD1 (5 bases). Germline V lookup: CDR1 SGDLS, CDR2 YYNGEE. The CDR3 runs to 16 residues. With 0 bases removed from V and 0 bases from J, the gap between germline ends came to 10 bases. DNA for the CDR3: TGTGCCAGCAGCGTAGGATGGACAAGCTCTGGAAACACCATATATTTT. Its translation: CASSVGWTSSGNTIYF.

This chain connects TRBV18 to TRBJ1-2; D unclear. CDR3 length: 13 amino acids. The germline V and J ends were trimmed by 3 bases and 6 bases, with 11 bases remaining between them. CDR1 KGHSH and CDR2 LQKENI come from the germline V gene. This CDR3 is CASSPTASDGYTF. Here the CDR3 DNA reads TGTGCCAGCTCACCTACCGCCAGCGATGGCTACACCTTC.

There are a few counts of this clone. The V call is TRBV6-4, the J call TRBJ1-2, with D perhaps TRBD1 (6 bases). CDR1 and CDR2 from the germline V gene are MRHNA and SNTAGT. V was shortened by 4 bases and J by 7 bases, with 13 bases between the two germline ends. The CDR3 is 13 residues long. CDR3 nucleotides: TGTGCCAGCAGTGCACAGGGTTCCGGTGGCTACACCTTC. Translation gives CASSAQGSGGYTF.

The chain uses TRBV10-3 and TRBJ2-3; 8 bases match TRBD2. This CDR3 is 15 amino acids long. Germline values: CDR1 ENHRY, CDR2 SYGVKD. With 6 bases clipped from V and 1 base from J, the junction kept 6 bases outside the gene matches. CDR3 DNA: TGTGCCATCAGGGAAACTAGCGGAGGCACAGATACGCAGTATTTT. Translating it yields CAIRETSGGTDTQYF.

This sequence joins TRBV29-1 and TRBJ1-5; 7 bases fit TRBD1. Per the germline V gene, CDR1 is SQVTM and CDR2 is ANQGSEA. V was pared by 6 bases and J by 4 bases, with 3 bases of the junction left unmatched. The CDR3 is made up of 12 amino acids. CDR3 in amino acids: CSVTTGNQPQHF. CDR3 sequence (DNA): TGCAGCGTCACGACAGGGAATCAGCCCCAGCATTTT.

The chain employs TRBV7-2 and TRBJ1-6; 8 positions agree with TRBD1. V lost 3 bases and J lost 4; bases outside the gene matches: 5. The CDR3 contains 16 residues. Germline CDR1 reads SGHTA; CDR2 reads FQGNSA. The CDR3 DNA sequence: TGTGCCAGCAGCTTGACCGGGACAGGATATAATTCACCCCTCCACTTT. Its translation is CASSLTGTGYNSPLHF.

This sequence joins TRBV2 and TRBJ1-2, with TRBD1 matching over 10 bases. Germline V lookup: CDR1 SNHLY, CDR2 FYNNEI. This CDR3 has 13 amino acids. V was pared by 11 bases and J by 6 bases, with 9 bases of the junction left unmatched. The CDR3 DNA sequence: TGTGCCGGACGGACAGGGGGGCAGGATGGCTACACCTTC. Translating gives CAGRTGGQDGYTF.

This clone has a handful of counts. The chain's CDR3 is CASSPKSLDTANYGYTF. The CDR3 DNA sequence: TGCGCCAGCAGCCCCAAATCCTTAGACACAGCTAACTATGGCTACACCTTC. The chain has TRBV4-1 and TRBJ1-2, with unresolved D. Trimming pared 4 bases from V and 0 bases from J, leaving 18 bases between. The CDR3 runs to 17 residues. Germline CDR1 reads MGHRA; CDR2 reads YSYEKL.

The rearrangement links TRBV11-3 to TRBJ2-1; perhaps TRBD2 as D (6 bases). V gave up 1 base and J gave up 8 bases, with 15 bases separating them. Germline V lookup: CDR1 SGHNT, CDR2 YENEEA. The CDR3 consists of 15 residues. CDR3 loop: CASSLVGGRYDEQFF. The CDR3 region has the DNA TGTGCCAGCAGCTTAGTAGGTGGGAGGTACGATGAGCAGTTCTTC.